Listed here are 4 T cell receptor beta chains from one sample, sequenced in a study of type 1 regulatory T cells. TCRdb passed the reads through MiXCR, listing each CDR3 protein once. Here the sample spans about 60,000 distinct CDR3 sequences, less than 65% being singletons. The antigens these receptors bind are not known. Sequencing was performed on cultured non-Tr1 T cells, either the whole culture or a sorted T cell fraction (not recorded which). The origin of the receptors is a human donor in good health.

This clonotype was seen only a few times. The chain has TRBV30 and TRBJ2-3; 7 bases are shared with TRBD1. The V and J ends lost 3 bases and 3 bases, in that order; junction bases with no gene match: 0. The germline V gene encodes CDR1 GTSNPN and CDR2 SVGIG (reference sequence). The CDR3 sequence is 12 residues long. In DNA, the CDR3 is TGTGCCTGGAGGACAGGGACAGATACGCAGTATTTT. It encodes CAWRTGTDTQYF.

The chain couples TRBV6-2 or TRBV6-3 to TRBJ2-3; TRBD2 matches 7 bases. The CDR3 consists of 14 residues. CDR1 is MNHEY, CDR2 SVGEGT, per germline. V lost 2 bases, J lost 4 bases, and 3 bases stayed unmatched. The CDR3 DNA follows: TGTGCCAGCAGTTACGCGGGAGCAGCAGATACGCAGTATTTT. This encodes CASSYAGAADTQYF.

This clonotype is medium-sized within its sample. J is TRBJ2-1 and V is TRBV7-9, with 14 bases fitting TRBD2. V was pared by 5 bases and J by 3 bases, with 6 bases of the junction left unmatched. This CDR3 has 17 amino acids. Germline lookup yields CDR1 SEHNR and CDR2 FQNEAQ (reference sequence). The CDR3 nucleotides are TGTGCCAGCAGCGCCGGGACTAGCGGGAGTATCTACAATGAGCAGTTCTTC. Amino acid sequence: CASSAGTSGSIYNEQFF.

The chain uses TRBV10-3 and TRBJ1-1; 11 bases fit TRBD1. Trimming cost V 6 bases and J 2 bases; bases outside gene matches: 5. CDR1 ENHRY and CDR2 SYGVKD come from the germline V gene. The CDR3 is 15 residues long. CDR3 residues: CAISRDRGTNTEAFF. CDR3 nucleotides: TGTGCCATCAGCCGGGACAGGGGGACAAACACTGAAGCTTTCTTT.